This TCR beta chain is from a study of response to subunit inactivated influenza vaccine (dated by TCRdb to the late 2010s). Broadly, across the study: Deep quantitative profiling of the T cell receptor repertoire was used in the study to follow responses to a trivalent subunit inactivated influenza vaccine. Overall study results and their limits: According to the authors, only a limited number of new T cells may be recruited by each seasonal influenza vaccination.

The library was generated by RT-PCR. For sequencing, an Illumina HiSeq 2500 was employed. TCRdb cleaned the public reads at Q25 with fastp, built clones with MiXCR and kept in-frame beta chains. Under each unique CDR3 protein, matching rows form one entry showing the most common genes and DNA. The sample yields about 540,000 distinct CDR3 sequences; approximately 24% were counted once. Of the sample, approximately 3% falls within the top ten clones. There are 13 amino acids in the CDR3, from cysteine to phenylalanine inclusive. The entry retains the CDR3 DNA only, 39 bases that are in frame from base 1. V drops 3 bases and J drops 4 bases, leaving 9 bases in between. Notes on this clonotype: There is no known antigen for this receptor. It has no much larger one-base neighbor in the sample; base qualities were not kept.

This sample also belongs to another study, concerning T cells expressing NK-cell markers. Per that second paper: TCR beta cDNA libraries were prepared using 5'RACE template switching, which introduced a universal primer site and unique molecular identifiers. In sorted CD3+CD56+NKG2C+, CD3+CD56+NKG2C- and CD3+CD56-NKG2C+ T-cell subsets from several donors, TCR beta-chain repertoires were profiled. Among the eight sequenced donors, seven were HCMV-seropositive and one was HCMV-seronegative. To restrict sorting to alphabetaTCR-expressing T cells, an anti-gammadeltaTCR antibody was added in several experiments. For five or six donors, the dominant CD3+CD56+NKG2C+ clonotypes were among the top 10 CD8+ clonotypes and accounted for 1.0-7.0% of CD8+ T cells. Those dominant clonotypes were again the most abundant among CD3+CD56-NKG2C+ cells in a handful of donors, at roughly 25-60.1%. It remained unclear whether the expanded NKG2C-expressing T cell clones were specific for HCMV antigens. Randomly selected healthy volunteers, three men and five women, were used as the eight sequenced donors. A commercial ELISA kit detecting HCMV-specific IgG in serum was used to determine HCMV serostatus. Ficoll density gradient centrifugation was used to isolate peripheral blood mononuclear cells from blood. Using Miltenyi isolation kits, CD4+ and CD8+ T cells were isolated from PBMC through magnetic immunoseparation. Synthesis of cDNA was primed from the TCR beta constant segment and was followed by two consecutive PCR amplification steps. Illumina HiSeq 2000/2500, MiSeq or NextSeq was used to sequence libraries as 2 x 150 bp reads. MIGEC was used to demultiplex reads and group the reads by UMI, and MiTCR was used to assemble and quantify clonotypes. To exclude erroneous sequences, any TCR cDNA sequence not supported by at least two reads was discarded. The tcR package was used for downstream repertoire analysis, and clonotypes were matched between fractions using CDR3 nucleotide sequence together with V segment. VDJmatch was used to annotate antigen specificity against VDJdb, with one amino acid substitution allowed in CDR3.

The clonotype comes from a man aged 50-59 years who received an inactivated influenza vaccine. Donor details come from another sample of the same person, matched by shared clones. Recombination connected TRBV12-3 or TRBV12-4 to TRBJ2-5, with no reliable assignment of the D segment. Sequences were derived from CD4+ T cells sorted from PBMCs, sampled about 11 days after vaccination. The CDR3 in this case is CASSLGGIETQYF. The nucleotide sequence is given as TGTGCCAGCAGTTTGGGTGGGATAGAGACCCAGTACTTC.